This is a list of T cell receptor beta chains from one sample in a study of T-cell memory formation after mild COVID-19. TCRdb analysed the 5' RACE reads with MiXCR anew, one entry per CDR3 protein. The sample carries 400,000 to 500,000 distinct CDR3 sequences, roughly a quarter recorded once. Sequenced sample: PBMCs or a T cell subset sorted from them (not recorded which). The receptors originated from an adult woman who had mild COVID-19 (a few samples of this study predate the infection). Cell type and time point are not known. Both conserved end residues are part of each CDR3. Fields, in order: D gene, clone size, V gene, J gene, CDR3 protein, CDR3 DNA. D genes are given only for firm matches. Size is omitted from some rows. Given values are once, few, many or a class for expanded clones.

D: NA; size: many; V: TRBV27; J: TRBJ2-7; CDR3: CASSFGVWGYEQYF; DNA: TGTGCCAGCAGTTTCGGGGTCTGGGGCTACGAGCAGTACTTC
D: NA; size: NA; V: TRBV2; J: TRBJ2-5; CDR3: CASPERGVSTQYF; DNA: TGTGCCAGCCCGGAGAGGGGGGTGTCGACCCAGTACTTC
D: NA; size: NA; V: TRBV7-8; J: TRBJ1-1; CDR3: CASSRPEGGRDLTANTEAFF; DNA: TGTGCCAGCAGCCGCCCCGAAGGGGGGCGAGATTTGACTGCGAACACTGAAGCTTTCTTT
D: NA; size: few; V: TRBV3-1; J: TRBJ1-5; CDR3: CASSQGNMDQPQHF; DNA: TGTGCCAGCAGCCAAGGTAACATGGATCAGCCCCAGCATTTT
D: TRBD1; size: NA; V: TRBV6-6; J: TRBJ2-3; CDR3: CASRRGQGGTDTQYF; DNA: TGTGCCAGCAGGCGGGGACAGGGGGGCACAGATACGCAGTATTTT
D: TRBD2; size: NA; V: TRBV5-1; J: TRBJ2-2; CDR3: CASSLTSGVNTGELFF; DNA: TGCGCCAGCAGCTTAACTAGCGGGGTGAACACCGGGGAGCTGTTTTTT
D: NA; size: NA; V: TRBV12-3/TRBV12-4; J: TRBJ1-1; CDR3: CASRPTGVRYTEAFF; DNA: TGTGCCAGCAGGCCAACCGGGGTTCGATACACTGAAGCTTTCTTT
D: NA; size: NA; V: TRBV6-2/TRBV6-3; J: TRBJ2-3; CDR3: CASSYVGPADTQYF; DNA: TGTGCCAGCAGTTACGTCGGGCCCGCAGATACGCAGTATTTT
D: NA; size: few; V: TRBV9; J: TRBJ1-2; CDR3: CASSYTGDSFYGYTF; DNA: TGTGCCAGCAGTTATACAGGAGATTCTTTCTATGGCTACACCTTC
D: TRBD2; size: NA; V: TRBV7-9; J: TRBJ2-3; CDR3: CASSPPGLREGRFTDTQYF; DNA: TGTGCCAGCAGCCCCCCAGGATTGCGGGAGGGCCGTTTCACAGATACGCAGTATTTT
D: TRBD1; size: NA; V: TRBV12-3/TRBV12-4; J: TRBJ2-1; CDR3: CASSLIIRTGPPDNEQFF; DNA: TGTGCCAGCAGTTTGATTATTCGGACAGGGCCCCCGGACAATGAGCAGTTCTTC
D: TRBD1; size: NA; V: TRBV6-2/TRBV6-3; J: TRBJ2-7; CDR3: CASSAPQGQESTEQYF; DNA: TGTGCCAGCAGCGCTCCTCAGGGACAGGAATCTACGGAGCAGTACTTC
D: NA; size: NA; V: TRBV10-3; J: TRBJ2-5; CDR3: CAIRGLASGTQYF; DNA: TGTGCCATCAGAGGACTCGCGTCTGGGACCCAGTACTTC
D: TRBD1; size: few; V: TRBV12-3/TRBV12-4; J: TRBJ2-5; CDR3: CASTDRAIQETQYF; DNA: TGTGCCAGCACGGACAGGGCCATCCAAGAGACCCAGTACTTC
D: NA; size: NA; V: TRBV9; J: TRBJ1-2; CDR3: CASSADPGRANYGYTF; DNA: TGTGCCAGCAGCGCCGACCCCGGGAGGGCGAACTATGGCTACACCTTC
D: NA; size: many; V: TRBV27; J: TRBJ1-1; CDR3: CASSFRGSTEAFF; DNA: TGTGCCAGCAGTTTCAGGGGTAGCACTGAAGCTTTCTTT